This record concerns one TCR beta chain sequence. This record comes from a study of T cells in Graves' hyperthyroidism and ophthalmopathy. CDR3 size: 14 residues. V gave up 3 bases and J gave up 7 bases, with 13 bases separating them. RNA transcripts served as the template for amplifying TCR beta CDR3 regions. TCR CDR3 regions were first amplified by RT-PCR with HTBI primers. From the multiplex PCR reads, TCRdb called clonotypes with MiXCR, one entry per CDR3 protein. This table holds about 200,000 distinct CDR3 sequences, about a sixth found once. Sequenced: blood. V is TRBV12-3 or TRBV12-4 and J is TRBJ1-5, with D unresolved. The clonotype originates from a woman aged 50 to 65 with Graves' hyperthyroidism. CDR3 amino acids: CASSFSGSTQPQHF. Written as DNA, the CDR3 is TGTGCCAGCAGTTTTTCTGGCAGTACCCAGCCCCAGCATTTT.